A single sample gave rise to the 10 T cell receptor beta chains below, sequenced in a study of cytomegalovirus exposure and HLA in healthy donors. The PCR made use of 60 Vbeta and 13 Jbeta primers. Clones were read by immunoSEQ multiplex PCR, and TCRdb kept only the in-frame ones, dropping some. The data hold about 160,000 clones, with 80% to 90% observed a single time. Sequenced material: PBMCs. All receptors come from a man in his fifties in good health and CMV-seropositive.

CDR3 in amino acids: CASSDRGSVSPLHF. The CDR3, as DNA: TGCGCCAGCAGCGACAGGGGATCTGTTTCACCCCTCCACTTT. The rearrangement links TRBV5-1 to TRBJ1-6, with 8 positions matching TRBD1. The J segment lost 9 bases and the V segment lost 4 bases, leaving 6 bases of the junction unmatched. The CDR3 covers 14 residues. Per the germline V gene, CDR1 is SGHRS and CDR2 is YFSETQ.

This rearrangement joins TRBV7-8 to TRBJ2-5; D may be TRBD1 (7 bases). Germline assignment: CDR1 SGHVS and CDR2 FQNEAQ. The CDR3 consists of 19 residues. V lost 1 base and J lost 4, with 25 bases in between. CDR3 coding DNA: TGTGCCAGCAGCTTAGTGTGGCCTAAGACAGGGAGGTTGGGAGAGACCCAGTACTTC. Translating gives CASSLVWPKTGRLGETQYF.

The chain uses TRBV6-1 and TRBJ1-2; 12 bases are shared with TRBD1. Trimming at V came to 1 base and at J to 6 bases, leaving 12 bases not matched to a gene. The germline V gene has CDR1 MNHNS and CDR2 SASEGT. This CDR3 spans 18 amino acids. The DNA for the CDR3 is TGTGCCAGCAGTGAAGATACCGGGACAGGGGGCATGTACGATGGCTACACCTTC. It codes for CASSEDTGTGGMYDGYTF.

This clone was seen once. The limits of the CDR3 on the DNA are not certain, so only TCRdb's listed CDR3 is given. The chain joins TRBV11-2 to TRBJ1-1; TRBD1 was called by the table and not checked on the DNA. Germline V lookup: CDR1 SGHAT, CDR2 FQNNGV. The length of the CDR3 is 14 amino acids, counting both ends. CDR3 loop: CASSLVGQGARTFF.

This clone turned up a few times. The chain carries TRBV11-3 and TRBJ2-5; the match to TRBD2 covers 12 bases. This CDR3 has 18 residues. The V gene's germline CDR1 is SGHNT and CDR2 YENEEA. V lost 1 base to trimming and J lost 4 bases; unmatched junction nucleotides: 10. For the CDR3, the DNA is TGTGCCAGCAGCTTAGCCTACAAAGGACTAGCGGGACGAGAGACCCAGTACTTC. Its protein product is CASSLAYKGLAGRETQYF.

The V call is TRBV6-1, the J call TRBJ2-7, with 7 bases aligning to TRBD2. This CDR3 has 17 amino acids. V lost 3 bases to trimming and J lost 5 bases; unmatched junction nucleotides: 16. CDR1 is MNHNS, CDR2 SASEGT, per germline. CDR3 DNA: TGTGCCAGCAGTGACCCGGTGGAGGAGCGGGACGTCGACGAGCAGTACGTC. Protein sequence: CASSDPVEERDVDEQYV.

This clone was counted a few times. The CDR3 region has the DNA TGCAGCGTTGAAGACGGAGGCGATACGCAGTATTTT. This gives the protein CSVEDGGDTQYF. This chain links TRBV29-1 with TRBJ2-3; TRBD2 is a possible D gene (5 bases). V lost 0 bases and J lost 6, with 7 bases in between. From germline, CDR1 is SQVTM and CDR2 ANQGSEA. This CDR3 contains 12 residues.

This clone has just one count. The chain couples TRBV9 to TRBJ1-5, with D unclear. Germline V gene lookup returns CDR1 SGDLS and CDR2 YYNGEE. The CDR3 spans 12 residues. The V end lost 3 bases, the J end lost 2 bases, and 3 bases lay between the germline ends. The CDR3 protein is CASSAGNQPQHF. The CDR3 DNA reads TGTGCCAGCAGCGCCGGCAATCAGCCCCAGCATTTT.

Here the CDR3 DNA reads TGTGCTAGTGGTTTTCCTACTAGCGGGAGAACGGGAGAGACCCAGTACTTC. It yields the protein CASGFPTSGRTGETQYF. The chain links TRBV12-5 to TRBJ2-5; 11 bases map to TRBD2. V dropped 3 bases and J dropped 4; count of bases not matched to a gene: 10. This CDR3 is built from 17 residues. Germline V gene sequence: CDR1 LGHNT, CDR2 FRNRAP.

The chain joins TRBV6-1 to TRBJ2-5, with D maybe TRBD2 (5 bases). V was pared by 5 bases and J by 11 bases, with 18 bases between. Germline loops: CDR1 MNHNS, CDR2 SASEGT. The CDR3 is 13 residues long. This CDR3 reads CASSLRTTSEQYF. The CDR3 nucleotides are TGTGCCAGCAGTCTTCGAACCACTAGTGAGCAGTACTTC.